The 24 T cell receptor beta chains in this list originate from one sample, sequenced in a study of blood T cells in healthy people across ages (dated by TCRdb to the mid-2010s). Library construction relied on 5' RACE. A second roughly 7 to 12 cycle PCR used a sample-barcoded 5' primer and a J-beta primer mix. TCRdb redid the processing of the public reads, applying fastp at Q25 and MiXCR, and retained in-frame beta chains. Rows are combined by CDR3 protein, so each entry shows the most common genes and DNA. Here the sample has 1.8 million or so distinct CDR3 sequences; 30% to 40% occur a single time. The ten largest clones capture 23% of the sample. What was sequenced was blood. The source is a human donor in good health.

J is TRBJ2-5 and V is TRBV7-8; D not resolved. In germline, CDR1 is SGHVS, CDR2 FQNEAQ. The CDR3 is 15 residues long. Between the trimmed V and J ends, which lost 1 base and 5 bases, there was a span of 14 bases. This CDR3 is CASSLGRSLWETQYF. CDR3 DNA sequence: TGTGCCAGCAGCTTAGGACGTTCGCTATGGGAGACCCAGTACTTC.

This clonotype has a handful of counts. The rearrangement links TRBV7-6 to TRBJ2-1, with TRBD1 identical over 7 bases. V was clipped by 2 bases and J by 0 bases; unmatched bases: 4. The CDR3 is made up of 16 amino acids. Germline assignment: CDR1 SGHVS and CDR2 FNYEAQ. This chain's CDR3 is CASSLFGDSSYNEQFF. CDR3 nucleotide sequence: TGTGCCAGCAGCTTATTTGGGGACAGCTCCTACAATGAGCAGTTCTTC.

The chain combines TRBV9 with TRBJ2-7; D gene uncertain. The germline V gene encodes CDR1 SGDLS and CDR2 YYNGEE. Deletions cut 4 bases from V and 3 bases from J, with 8 bases between. This CDR3 comprises 12 residues. DNA of the CDR3: TGTGCCAGCAGCTCTAACGACTACGAGCAGTACTTC. This codes for CASSSNDYEQYF.

This rearrangement joins TRBV27 to TRBJ1-4; D possibly corresponds to TRBD1 (5 bases). Trimming left V 7 bases short and J 1 base short, with 10 bases between. Germline V gives CDR1 MNHEY, CDR2 SMNVEV (reference sequence). The CDR3 is made up of 14 amino acids. CDR3 loop: CASTTTGTNEKLFF. The CDR3 nucleotides are TGTGCCAGCACCACCACAGGAACTAATGAAAAACTGTTTTTT.

The chain couples TRBV28 to TRBJ2-4; TRBD2 might be the D (7 bases). The assigned J gene may be wrong: the sequence end matches TRBJ2-7 better. This CDR3 contains 15 residues. Germline CDR1 MDHEN, CDR2 SYDVKM. The CDR3 DNA reads as TGTGCCAGCAGATCCCGGGGGGCGGGCAACTACGAGCAGTACTTC. Its protein product is CASRSRGAGNYEQYF.

This clonotype has a handful of counts. The chain recombines TRBV7-9 with TRBJ2-6; D not resolved. The CDR3 has 14 residues. Trimming removed 2 bases at V and 4 bases at J, with 6 bases between. Per germline, CDR1 SEHNR and CDR2 FQNEAQ (reference sequence). CDR3 loop: CASSLHAGANVLTF. Written as DNA, the CDR3 is TGTGCCAGCAGCTTACATGCGGGGGCCAACGTCCTGACTTTC.

The chain combines TRBV20-1 with TRBJ1-6, with D possibly TRBD1 on 5 matching bases. The CDR3 contains 16 residues. CDR1 and CDR2 from the germline V gene are DFQATT and SNEGSKA (reference sequence). Trimming took 2 bases from V and 10 from J, leaving 21 bases between them. This chain's CDR3 is CSARPIGAEGRSPLHF. CDR3 DNA: TGCAGTGCTAGACCCATAGGAGCGGAGGGGAGGTCACCCCTCCACTTT.

This chain connects TRBV28 to TRBJ2-1; D is perhaps TRBD2 (6 bases). The CDR3 loop spans 15 amino acids. V lost 5 bases, J lost 9 bases, and 20 bases lay in between. CDR1 MDHEN and CDR2 SYDVKM come from the germline V gene. CDR3 residues: CASSRSTGRGGEQFF. The CDR3 DNA follows: TGTGCCAGCAGTCGATCTACTGGGCGGGGAGGTGAGCAGTTCTTC.

The table lists this clonotype with a few counts. The gene calls are TRBV10-3 and TRBJ1-3; unclear D gene. The CDR3 length is 16 residues. Deletions cut 0 bases from V and 0 bases from J, with 9 bases between. Per germline, CDR1 ENHRY and CDR2 SYGVKD. The CDR3 DNA sequence: TGTGCCATCAGTGAGTCAGGGCAGTACTCTGGAAACACCATATATTTT. Amino acids: CAISESGQYSGNTIYF.

This clonotype was seen at least ten times. J is TRBJ1-5 and V is TRBV24-1, with 7 nucleotides matching TRBD1. The CDR3 sequence is 15 residues long. Trimming took 4 bases from V and 3 from J; bases not matched to a gene: 5. Germline V gene sequence: CDR1 KGHDR, CDR2 SFDVKD. For the CDR3, the DNA is TGTGCCACCAGTGACCGGGACAGTTCCAATCAGCCCCAGCATTTT. It translates to CATSDRDSSNQPQHF.

The chain is built from TRBV4-1 and TRBJ2-7; TRBD2 matches 13 bases. CDR1 is MGHRA, CDR2 YSYEKL, per germline. V was clipped by 4 bases and J by 2 bases; unmatched bases: 2. CDR3 length equals 15 residues. The CDR3 here is CASSRGTSGAYEQYF. CDR3 DNA: TGCGCCAGCAGCCGCGGGACTAGCGGGGCCTACGAGCAGTACTTC.

This clonotype was seen a few times. This chain uses TRBV4-1 with TRBJ2-3; D might be TRBD2 (6 bases). V was shortened by 1 base and J by 0 bases, with 11 bases between the two germline ends. The V gene's germline CDR1 is MGHRA and CDR2 YSYEKL. The CDR3 runs 16 residues. CDR3 in DNA: TGCGCCAGCAGCCAAGTCCCGGGGACTAGCACAGATACGCAGTATTTT. As protein: CASSQVPGTSTDTQYF.

The genes are TRBV3-1 and TRBJ2-4; tentatively, D is TRBD2 (5 bases). The end of the DNA aligns better with TRBJ2-7, so the J call may be wrong. The CDR3 extends over 13 amino acids. Germline-derived CDR1 and CDR2 are LGHDT and YNNKEL (reference sequence). For the CDR3, the DNA is TGTGCCAGCAGCCGAGGAGGATCCCACGAGCAGTACTTC. It specifies CASSRGGSHEQYF.

This chain uses TRBV28 with TRBJ1-2, with 10 positions matching TRBD1. CDR1 and CDR2 (germline): MDHEN, SYDVKM. The CDR3 loop spans 14 amino acids. V dropped 6 bases and J dropped 8; count of bases not matched to a gene: 9. The CDR3 here is CASRKPGTGEGYTF. The CDR3 DNA reads TGTGCCAGCAGAAAACCCGGGACAGGGGAAGGCTACACCTTC.

The J gene is TRBJ1-1, the V gene TRBV5-1; D remains ambiguous. V was pared by 3 bases and J by 0 bases, with 9 bases between. Germline lookup yields CDR1 SGHRS and CDR2 YFSETQ. This CDR3 has 14 residues. The CDR3 loop is CASSYGDMNTEAFF. The CDR3 nucleotides read TGCGCCAGCAGCTACGGGGATATGAACACTGAAGCTTTCTTT.

The rearrangement uses TRBV29-1 and TRBJ1-2; 7 bases map to TRBD1. Per germline, CDR1 SQVTM and CDR2 ANQGSEA. Trimming took 3 bases from V and 6 from J; bases not matched to a gene: 10. The CDR3 covers 14 residues. The CDR3 is CSVDKVTGINGYTF. CDR3 bases: TGCAGCGTTGATAAGGTGACAGGGATAAATGGCTACACCTTC.

This clonotype has just a few counts. The chain joins TRBV7-8 to TRBJ2-7; TRBD2 aligns across 15 bases. Looked up from germline, CDR1 is SGHVS and CDR2 is FQNEAQ. This CDR3 comprises 16 residues. The junction had 9 bases not matched to a gene; V was cut back by 5 bases and J by 7 bases. The CDR3 DNA is TGTGCCAGCAGCCCATTCGGGACTAGCGGGGGGTATGAGCAGTACTTC. It translates to CASSPFGTSGGYEQYF.

The gene calls are TRBV20-1 and TRBJ1-2, with D unclear. With 6 bases removed from V and 4 bases from J, the gap between germline ends came to 15 bases. The CDR3 sequence is 13 residues long. Germline V gene lookup returns CDR1 DFQATT and CDR2 SNEGSKA (reference sequence). The DNA of the CDR3 is TGCAGTGCCAGGCCGGGGAGGGCCTATGGCTACACCTTC. Its translation is CSARPGRAYGYTF.

This clonotype occurred a few times. J is TRBJ2-5 and V is TRBV29-1; a possible D gene is TRBD1 (6 bases). This CDR3 is built from 12 residues. Germline V gene sequence: CDR1 SQVTM, CDR2 ANQGSEA. V lost 3 bases to trimming and J lost 5 bases, with 10 bases between them. CDR3 in amino acids: CSVDPQGETQYF. The CDR3, as DNA: TGCAGCGTTGATCCGCAGGGGGAGACCCAGTACTTC. Full variable domain (remainder filled in from reference TRBV29-1 and TRBJ2-5): SAVISQKPSRDICQRGTSLTIQCQVDSQVTMMFWYRQQPGQSLTLIATANQGSEATYESGFVIDKFPISRPNLTFSTLTVSNMSPEDSSIYLCSVDPQGETQYFGPGTRLLVL.

This clonotype has more than one count but fewer than ten. For the CDR3, the DNA is TGTGCCAGCAGCCGGACTAGCGTCCGATACCAAGAGACCCAGTACTTC. It translates to CASSRTSVRYQETQYF. J is TRBJ2-5 and V is TRBV7-9, with 9 bases that match TRBD2. The V and J ends lost 5 bases and 0 bases, in that order; junction bases with no gene match: 7. Looked up from germline, CDR1 is SEHNR and CDR2 is FQNEAQ (reference sequence). The CDR3 consists of 16 residues.

The chain combines TRBV29-1 with TRBJ1-2; the D is unclear. The CDR3 loop spans 12 amino acids. V was shortened by 0 bases and J by 5 bases, with 7 bases between the two germline ends. Germline CDR1 SQVTM, CDR2 ANQGSEA. Here the CDR3 reads CSVEDRLYGYTF. As DNA, the CDR3 is TGCAGCGTTGAAGATCGTTTATATGGCTACACCTTC.

The V call is TRBV7-2, the J call TRBJ2-7, with D possibly matching TRBD1 (6 bases). This CDR3 comprises 18 residues. CDR1 and CDR2 from the germline V gene are SGHTA and FQGNSA. The V gene lost 1 base and the J gene lost 7 bases, with 26 bases spanning the gap. The CDR3 reads CASSLVGLQGLAYNEQYF. CDR3 DNA sequence: TGTGCCAGCAGCTTAGTCGGATTACAGGGTCTGGCCTACAATGAGCAGTACTTC.

The chain joins TRBV28 to TRBJ1-2; no clear D. Trimming shortened V by 2 bases and J by 0 bases, and 7 bases separated the two germline ends. Germline V gene lookup returns CDR1 MDHEN and CDR2 SYDVKM. The CDR3 has 14 residues. This chain's CDR3 is CASSLMAANYGYTF. CDR3 DNA sequence: TGTGCCAGCAGTTTAATGGCAGCTAACTATGGCTACACCTTC.

This clonotype was recorded a few times. The chain links TRBV29-1 to TRBJ2-3; 10 nucleotides agree with TRBD1. CDR3 length equals 15 residues. V shed 6 bases and J 3 bases; nucleotides not matched to a gene: 9. CDR1 is SQVTM, CDR2 ANQGSEA, per germline. The CDR3 DNA is TGCAGCGTCTCAACCGGGACAGGGGATACAGATACGCAGTATTTT. This sequence encodes CSVSTGTGDTDTQYF.